These T cell receptor beta chains were read from a single sample in a study of OX40 agonist ivuxolimab in advanced cancers. This table comes from immunoSEQ multiplex PCR, and its TCRdb copy is limited to in-frame clones, with some not included. Here the sample spans 60,000 to 75,000 clones, roughly four fifths being singletons. Sequenced here: CD4+ or CD8+ T cells sorted from blood, sampled in a trial of the OX40 agonist ivuxolimab. The receptors here all came from an adult with an advanced solid tumor such as melanoma, head and neck, liver or kidney cancer. CDR3s include the opening cysteine and the closing phenylalanine or tryptophan. A D gene is named only where the DNA matches it firmly. For some rows the clone size is stated as once, few or many, or as a class when expanded; others skip it.

V gene: TRBV18; clone size: NA; D gene: NA; J gene: TRBJ2-5; CDR3 DNA: TGTGCCAGCTCACCAGATCAGGGGGGCGCAGAGACCCAGTACTTC; CDR3 protein: CASSPDQGGAETQYF
V gene: TRBV7-8; clone size: NA; D gene: NA; J gene: TRBJ2-3; CDR3 DNA: TGTGCCAGCAGCGTCGACACAGGGCACACAGATACGCAGTATTTT; CDR3 protein: CASSVDTGHTDTQYF
V gene: TRBV7-6; clone size: NA; D gene: TRBD2; J gene: TRBJ2-4; CDR3 DNA: TGTGCCAGCAGCCCCAGCGGGGGGCTATTCTTC; CDR3 protein: CASSPSGGLFF
V gene: TRBV11-2; clone size: NA; D gene: TRBD2; J gene: TRBJ2-3; CDR3 DNA: TGTGCCAGCAGCCGGACTAGCGGGAACACAGATACGCAGTATTTT; CDR3 protein: CASSRTSGNTDTQYF
V gene: TRBV7-9; clone size: few; D gene: NA; J gene: TRBJ1-6; CDR3 DNA: TGTGCCAGCAGCCTACCCAATTCACCCCTCCACTTT; CDR3 protein: CASSLPNSPLHF
V gene: TRBV29-1; clone size: NA; D gene: TRBD1; J gene: TRBJ1-4; CDR3 DNA: TGCAGCGTTACAGGGGGGACTAATGAAAAACTGTTTTTT; CDR3 protein: CSVTGGTNEKLFF
V gene: TRBV11-2; clone size: NA; D gene: NA; J gene: TRBJ1-1; CDR3 DNA: TGTGCCAGCAGCCCGATCGGGGGAGGGAACACTGAAGCTTTCTTT; CDR3 protein: CASSPIGGGNTEAFF
V gene: TRBV7-8; clone size: NA; D gene: NA; J gene: TRBJ2-3; CDR3 DNA: TGTGCCAGCAGCATAGGCCAAGGAGATACGCAGTATTTT; CDR3 protein: CASSIGQGDTQYF
V gene: TRBV4-3; clone size: NA; D gene: NA; J gene: TRBJ1-3; CDR3 DNA: TGCGCCAGCAGCCAAGATATAGGCAGCTCTGGAAACACCATATATTTT; CDR3 protein: CASSQDIGSSGNTIYF
V gene: TRBV5-4; clone size: NA; D gene: TRBD2; J gene: TRBJ2-5; CDR3 DNA: TGTGCCAGCAGCTGGGGTCAGGTACTAGCGGGGGCTCAAGAGACCCAGTACTTC; CDR3 protein: CASSWGQVLAGAQETQYF
V gene: TRBV2; clone size: NA; D gene: TRBD1; J gene: TRBJ1-5; CDR3 DNA: TGTGCCAGCAGTTTTGCTAGGACAGGGACTAGGGATCAGCCCCAGCATTTT; CDR3 protein: CASSFARTGTRDQPQHF
V gene: TRBV9; clone size: few; D gene: NA; J gene: TRBJ1-2; CDR3 DNA: TGTGCCAGCAGCCCCAGCCATGATGGCTACACCTTC; CDR3 protein: CASSPSHDGYTF
V gene: TRBV5-1; clone size: NA; D gene: TRBD1; J gene: TRBJ1-1; CDR3 DNA: TGCGCCAGCAGCTTGTTGGGGGACAGGGAAGCTGAAGCTTTCTTT; CDR3 protein: CASSLLGDREAEAFF
V gene: TRBV15; clone size: NA; D gene: TRBD1; J gene: TRBJ2-7; CDR3 DNA: TGTGCCACCAGCAGCGCCGGGACAGTCTACGAGCAGTACTTC; CDR3 protein: CATSSAGTVYEQYF
V gene: TRBV7-9; clone size: NA; D gene: NA; J gene: TRBJ1-2; CDR3 DNA: TGTGCCAGCAGCTTTCCTTCGATCAGGGGTCATGGCTACACCTTC; CDR3 protein: CASSFPSIRGHGYTF
V gene: TRBV7-2; clone size: once; D gene: NA; J gene: TRBJ1-3; CDR3 DNA: TGTGCCAGCAGCGCCCTCTCTGGAAACACCATATATTTT; CDR3 protein: CASSALSGNTIYF
V gene: TRBV21-1; clone size: NA; D gene: NA; J gene: TRBJ1-1; CDR3 DNA: TGTGCCAGCAGCGCCACAGGACAGTCAATGAACACTGAAGCTTTCTTT; CDR3 protein: CASSATGQSMNTEAFF
V gene: TRBV5-5; clone size: many; D gene: NA; J gene: TRBJ1-5; CDR3 DNA: TGTGCCAGCAGCTCCGGTTTCCTCAATCAGCCCCAGCATTTT; CDR3 protein: CASSSGFLNQPQHF
V gene: TRBV4-1; clone size: NA; D gene: TRBD1; J gene: TRBJ1-5; CDR3 DNA: TGCGCCAGCAGCCTTCAGGGGGCTAGACAGCCCCAGCATTTT; CDR3 protein: CASSLQGARQPQHF
V gene: TRBV30; clone size: NA; D gene: TRBD1; J gene: TRBJ2-2; CDR3 DNA: TGTGCCTGGATACAGGGGGCACTGACCGGGGAGCTGTTTTTT; CDR3 protein: CAWIQGALTGELFF
V gene: TRBV18; clone size: NA; D gene: TRBD1; J gene: TRBJ2-2; CDR3 DNA: TGTGCCAGCTCACCTACCTCATGGGGGACAGGGACAAACACCGGGGAGCTGTTTTTT; CDR3 protein: CASSPTSWGTGTNTGELFF
V gene: TRBV5-1; clone size: NA; D gene: NA; J gene: TRBJ2-1; CDR3 DNA: TGCGCCAGCAGCTCAAATCTAGCGCCTCCCTACAATGAGCAGTTCTTC; CDR3 protein: CASSSNLAPPYNEQFF
V gene: TRBV14; clone size: once; D gene: NA; J gene: TRBJ2-5; CDR3 DNA: TGTGCCAGCAGCCCCCTTGGCAGCTTGACCCAAGAGACCCAGTACTTC; CDR3 protein: CASSPLGSLTQETQYF
V gene: TRBV19; clone size: NA; D gene: NA; J gene: TRBJ1-2; CDR3 DNA: TGTGCCAGTAGCCACCCGGGACTGAACTATGGCTACACCTTC; CDR3 protein: CASSHPGLNYGYTF